This passage covers 27 T cell receptor beta chains from one sample sequenced in a study of OX40 agonist ivuxolimab in advanced cancers. TCRdb keeps only in-frame clones here, not all; method: immunoSEQ multiplex PCR. This table holds some 70,000 clones, more than 80% found once. The starting material was CD4+ or CD8+ T cells sorted from blood, obtained in a trial of the OX40 agonist ivuxolimab. The receptor set was obtained from an adult with an advanced solid tumor such as melanoma, head and neck, liver or kidney cancer.

This clone was found a few times. This chain connects TRBV5-5 to TRBJ2-5; a weak D match, TRBD2 (5 bases). This CDR3 region has 16 residues. Per the germline V gene, CDR1 is SGHKS and CDR2 is YYEKEE (reference sequence). V was shortened by 5 bases and J by 3 bases, with 20 bases between the two germline ends. CDR3: CASSPRVTGFKETQYF. CDR3 nucleotide sequence: TGTGCCAGCAGTCCCCGGGTTACGGGGTTTAAAGAGACCCAGTACTTC.

V usage is TRBV2 and J usage is TRBJ2-5; weak D call: TRBD1 (6 bases). The DNA matches TRBJ2-7 better at its end, which makes the J call doubtful. The CDR3 length is 14 residues. Germline CDR1 SNHLY, CDR2 FYNNEI. CDR3 sequence (DNA): TGTGCCAGCTCCAAAAGGCCAGGGGCCTACGAGCAGTACTTC. It encodes CASSKRPGAYEQYF.

This chain connects TRBV5-5 to TRBJ2-4; TRBD2 matches at 7 bases. In germline, CDR1 is SGHKS, CDR2 YYEKEE (reference sequence). V gave up 5 bases and J gave up 5 bases; unmatched junction bases: 16. The CDR3 is 17 residues long. This chain's CDR3 is CASSFDAPSGGENIQYF. In DNA form, the CDR3 reads TGTGCCAGCAGTTTTGATGCCCCCAGTGGGGGGGAAAACATTCAGTACTTC. Full variable domain (remainder filled in from reference TRBV5-5 and TRBJ2-4): DAGVTQSPTHLIKTRGQQVTLRCSPISGHKSVSWYQQVLGQGPQFIFQYYEKEERGRGNFPDRFSARQFPNYSSELNVNALLLGDSALYLCASSFDAPSGGENIQYFGAGTRLSVL.

This clone was counted between two and nine times. The rearrangement joins TRBV27 to TRBJ2-2; TRBD2 aligns across 9 bases. This CDR3 spans 19 amino acids. CDR1 and CDR2 from the germline V gene are MNHEY and SMNVEV (reference sequence). V lost 3 bases, J lost 1 base, and 12 bases stayed unmatched. CDR3 DNA: TGTGCCAGCAGTTTGAGTACAGTGCTAGCGGGGCTGAACACCGGGGAGCTGTTTTTT. Translating it yields CASSLSTVLAGLNTGELFF.

The V gene is TRBV18, the J gene TRBJ1-2, with TRBD1 matching 9 bases. The CDR3 is 14 amino acids. The germline V gene encodes CDR1 KGHSH and CDR2 LQKENI. The ends lost 2 bases at V and 10 bases at J; junction bases unmatched: 8. CDR3 sequence: CASSPGMGQGYYTF. As DNA, the CDR3 is TGTGCCAGCTCACCAGGAATGGGACAGGGATACTACACCTTC.

CDR3 protein: CASSPPGQGYHEQYF. CDR3 sequence (DNA): TGTGCCAGCAGCCCGCCGGGACAGGGGTACCACGAGCAGTACTTC. The chain joins TRBV28 to TRBJ2-7, with 10 positions matching TRBD1. The CDR3 is 15 residues long. The junction had 10 bases not matched to a gene; V was cut back by 6 bases and J by 5 bases. Germline values: CDR1 MDHEN, CDR2 SYDVKM.

The chain joins TRBV19 to TRBJ1-1; 8 positions agree with TRBD1. The CDR3 has 14 amino acids. The V segment lost 6 bases and the J segment 7 bases; nucleotides outside the gene matches: 10. Per germline, CDR1 LNHDA and CDR2 SQIVND (reference sequence). CDR3 bases: TGTGCCAGTAGACAGGACAGGGCGGGAGTTGAAGCTTTCTTT. Translated: CASRQDRAGVEAFF.

The V and J genes are TRBV10-2 and TRBJ2-1; D is unclear. The V and J ends lost 4 bases and 1 base respectively, with 11 bases between them. CDR3 length: 15 amino acids. Germline loops: CDR1 WSHSY, CDR2 SAAADI. The CDR3 DNA reads as TGCGCCAGCAGTGTGCCGCCAGGATCCTACAATGAGCAGTTCTTC. Its translation: CASSVPPGSYNEQFF.

The genes are TRBV18 and TRBJ1-1, with D tentatively TRBD1 (5 bases). Germline CDR1 reads KGHSH; CDR2 reads LQKENI. The V end lost 0 bases, the J end lost 8 bases, and 13 bases lay between the germline ends. The CDR3 is made up of 14 amino acids. This chain's CDR3 is CASSPPIPREEAFF. The DNA for the CDR3 is TGTGCCAGCTCACCACCGATCCCCAGGGAGGAAGCTTTCTTT.

This clone was seen a few times. The chain couples TRBV28 to TRBJ1-5; a possible D gene is TRBD1 (5 bases). The CDR3 is made up of 15 amino acids. V shed 2 bases and J shed 4 bases, with 12 bases lying between them. Germline CDR1 reads MDHEN; CDR2 reads SYDVKM. The DNA of the CDR3 is TGTGCCAGCAGTTTAGCGGACACATTTAATCAGCCCCAGCATTTT. Translating it yields CASSLADTFNQPQHF.

The CDR3 DNA reads TGCGCCAGCAGCTTGATATTCAACCCCCAAGAGACCCAGTACTTC. The encoded protein is CASSLIFNPQETQYF. This chain uses TRBV5-1 with TRBJ2-5, with D uncertain. V gave up 1 base and J gave up 1 base, with 11 bases separating them. CDR1 is SGHRS, CDR2 YFSETQ, per germline. The CDR3 is 15 residues long.

The chain is built from TRBV30 and TRBJ2-2, with a possible D match to TRBD2 (5 bases). The CDR3 consists of 13 residues. Trimming removed 0 bases at V and 6 bases at J, with 8 bases between. CDR1 and CDR2 from the germline V gene are GTSNPN and SVGIG (reference sequence). The CDR3 coding sequence is TGTGCCTGGAGTGTATATAGCGCCGGGGAGCTGTTTTTT. Its translation is CAWSVYSAGELFF.

To note about this clone: The junction departs from the called germline gene at one end, perhaps through a read error. This chain connects TRBV9 to TRBJ2-1; 8 positions agree with TRBD2. Germline CDR1 and CDR2: SGDLS and YYNGEE. The CDR3 contains 16 residues. CDR3 loop: CARSPGGAGGLNGQFF. The CDR3 DNA sequence: TGTGCCCGCAGCCCGGGGGGCGCGGGGGGCCTTAACGGGCAGTTCTTC.

The chain couples TRBV10-3 to TRBJ1-4; tentative D call: TRBD1 (5 bases). Germline V gene sequence: CDR1 ENHRY, CDR2 SYGVKD. The CDR3 length is 13 residues. With 8 bases removed from V and 5 bases from J, the gap between germline ends came to 12 bases. This CDR3 is CAIPRASNEKLFF. The CDR3 DNA reads as TGTGCCATCCCCAGGGCCTCGAATGAAAAACTGTTTTTT.

This clone was seen more than once but under ten times. The chain couples TRBV9 to TRBJ2-7; weak D call: TRBD2 (5 bases). V was clipped by 4 bases and J by 8 bases, with 37 bases between them. The CDR3 has 20 amino acids. Germline CDR1 and CDR2: SGDLS and YYNGEE. The CDR3 protein is CASSPNRLSDGGPRVIQQYF. In nucleotides, the CDR3 is TGTGCCAGCAGCCCCAATCGTCTCTCTGATGGAGGACCTCGGGTGATTCAGCAGTACTTC.

The rearrangement uses TRBV19 and TRBJ2-5; D is unclear. With 5 bases removed from V and 3 bases from J, the gap between germline ends came to 10 bases. The CDR3 has 13 amino acids. Germline assignment: CDR1 LNHDA and CDR2 SQIVND (reference sequence). CDR3 loop: CASSVGRKETQYF. The DNA of the CDR3 is TGTGCCAGTAGTGTGGGCCGGAAAGAGACCCAGTACTTC. Supplemented by reference TRBV19 and TRBJ2-5, the full variable domain reads DGGITQSPKYLFRKEGQNVTLSCEQNLNHDAMYWYRQDPGQGLRLIYYSQIVNDFQKGDIAEGYSVSREKKESFPLTVTSAQKNPTAFYLCASSVGRKETQYFGPGTRLLVL.

This sequence joins TRBV6-6 and TRBJ1-2, with a tentative D call TRBD1 (5 bases). The CDR3 spans 14 residues. Germline loops: CDR1 MNHNY, CDR2 SVGAGI (reference sequence). Trimming removed 7 bases from V and 4 bases from J, with 16 bases in between. The CDR3 protein is CASIPGHRFYGYTF. The CDR3 nucleotides read TGTGCCAGCATCCCAGGACACAGGTTCTATGGCTACACCTTC.

The sample holds one count of this clone. The gene calls are TRBV10-3 and TRBJ2-3; maybe TRBD2 (6 bases). Looked up from germline, CDR1 is ENHRY and CDR2 is SYGVKD. Trimming removed 8 bases at V and 2 bases at J, with 17 bases between. This CDR3 spans 15 amino acids. In DNA form, the CDR3 reads TGTGCCATCGCCCTAGGGCGGGGATACACAGATACGCAGTATTTT. It specifies CAIALGRGYTDTQYF.

This chain connects TRBV7-2 to TRBJ1-6; perhaps TRBD1 as D (6 bases). Trimming left V 1 base short and J 11 bases short, with 15 bases between. Germline V lookup: CDR1 SGHTA, CDR2 FQGNSA. CDR3 length: 15 amino acids. The CDR3 nucleotides are TGTGCCAGCAGCTTAGGAAATCAGGGGATCGCACCCCTCCACTTT. Protein: CASSLGNQGIAPLHF.

Only one count was recorded for this clone. The chain has TRBV19 and TRBJ1-6; D call uncertain. V lost 5 bases and J lost 7, with 12 bases in between. CDR3 length equals 14 residues. Germline CDR1 is LNHDA and CDR2 is SQIVND (reference sequence). In nucleotides, the CDR3 is TGTGCCAGTAGTGTCACCAAGACAAATTCACCCCTCCACTTT. Protein product: CASSVTKTNSPLHF.

In this sample, this clone turned up once. The J gene is TRBJ1-2, the V gene TRBV19; D gene uncertain. Per germline, CDR1 LNHDA and CDR2 SQIVND (reference sequence). This CDR3 contains 16 residues. V lost 2 bases to trimming and J lost 4 bases, with 17 bases between them. The CDR3, as DNA: TGTGCCAGTAGTATAAAGACGGGTCAGGTGTCCTATGGCTACACCTTC. Protein: CASSIKTGQVSYGYTF.

The chain couples TRBV5-4 to TRBJ1-5, with D hard to call. V was cut by 4 bases and J by 3 bases, with 8 bases left in between. This CDR3 is 13 amino acids long. Per the germline V gene, CDR1 is SGHNT and CDR2 is YYREEE (reference sequence). The CDR3 sequence: CASSLDDNQPQHF. Here the CDR3 DNA reads TGTGCCAGCAGCCTGGACGACAATCAGCCCCAGCATTTT.

This clone was observed once. This chain connects TRBV19 to TRBJ1-5; a weak D match, TRBD1 (5 bases). CDR3 size: 13 residues. Deletions cut 10 bases from V and 6 bases from J, with 16 bases between. Per germline, CDR1 LNHDA and CDR2 SQIVND (reference sequence). The CDR3 loop is CATSPGVSQPQHF. CDR3 sequence (DNA): TGTGCCACGTCTCCGGGGGTCAGTCAGCCCCAGCATTTT.

This chain uses TRBV5-1 with TRBJ2-2, with a tentative D call TRBD1 (6 bases). The CDR3 extends over 16 amino acids. V was clipped by 4 bases and J by 0 bases, with 13 bases between them. CDR1 is SGHRS and CDR2 is YFSETQ in the germline V gene. CDR3 DNA: TGCGCCAGCAGCCGCGGACAGCAATCGAACACCGGGGAGCTGTTTTTT. This translates into CASSRGQQSNTGELFF.

The V and J genes are TRBV6-6 and TRBJ2-3; the D is unclear. V was clipped by 3 bases and J by 6 bases, with 7 bases between them. Germline loops: CDR1 MNHNY, CDR2 SVGAGI (reference sequence). CDR3 length: 12 residues. The CDR3: CASSYLGDTQYF. The DNA of the CDR3 is TGTGCCAGCAGTTATCTCGGGGATACGCAGTATTTT.

This chain connects TRBV2 to TRBJ1-6; tentatively, D is TRBD1 (6 bases). V was cut by 4 bases and J by 8 bases, with 12 bases left in between. This CDR3 has 14 amino acids. Per germline, CDR1 SNHLY and CDR2 FYNNEI. CDR3 amino acids: CASSGNREYSPLHF. DNA for the CDR3: TGTGCCAGCAGTGGGAACAGGGAGTATTCACCCCTCCACTTT. The full variable domain, with the rest looked up from reference TRBV2 and TRBJ1-6, is EPEVTQTPSHQVTQMGQEVILRCVPISNHLYFYWYRQILGQKVEFLVSFYNNEISEKSEIFDDQFSVERPDGSNFTLKIRSTKLEDSAMYFCASSGNREYSPLHFGNGTRLTVT.

This chain joins TRBV7-9 and TRBJ1-5; D gene uncertain. With 1 base removed from V and 6 bases from J, the gap between germline ends came to 4 bases. The CDR3 sequence is 12 residues long. Germline loops: CDR1 SEHNR, CDR2 FQNEAQ (reference sequence). CDR3: CASSLDRQPQHF. DNA for the CDR3: TGTGCCAGCAGCTTAGATCGTCAGCCCCAGCATTTT.